This T cell receptor (beta chain) was profiled in a study of Ad26.COV2.S vaccination and SARS-CoV-2 variants. At the level of the study: Each vaccinee took Ad26.COV2.S intramuscularly, once or twice 56 days apart. Whole-study findings and limits: CD8+ and CD4+ T cells specific for spike reportedly responded with substantial breadth after vaccination.

Germline CDR1 reads MDHEN; CDR2 reads SYDVKM. V lost 4 bases and J lost 8, with 12 bases in between. This CDR3 has 14 amino acids. Clones were read by immunoSEQ multiplex PCR, and TCRdb kept only the in-frame ones, dropping some. The repertoire holds around 450,000 clones, with about 93% as singletons. As to treatment: some 20 received Ad26.COV2.S at low or high dose, single or two shots; about five received placebo; per-sample allocation not given. At day 63 after the first vaccine or placebo injection, samples were drawn. In Boston, an adult donor aged 18-55 years took part. In the case of this clone: Its target is not known.

The source material was peripheral blood, sampled in a trial of Ad26.COV2.S vaccine versus placebo. V usage is TRBV28 and J usage is TRBJ1-6; D remains unclear. This sequence originates from a person aged 18-65 years who received the Ad26.COV2.S COVID-19 vaccine or a placebo. As DNA, the CDR3 is TGTGCCAGCAGTTCCGCGACACCATATTCACCCCTCCACTTT. Its translation is CASSSATPYSPLHF.